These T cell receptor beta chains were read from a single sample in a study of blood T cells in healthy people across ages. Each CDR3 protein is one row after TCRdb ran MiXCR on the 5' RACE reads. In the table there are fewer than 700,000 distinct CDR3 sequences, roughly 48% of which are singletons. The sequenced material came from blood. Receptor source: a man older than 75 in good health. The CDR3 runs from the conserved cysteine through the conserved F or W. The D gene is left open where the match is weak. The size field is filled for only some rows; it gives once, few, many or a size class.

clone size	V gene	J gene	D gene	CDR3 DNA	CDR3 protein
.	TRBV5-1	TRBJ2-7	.	TGCGCCAGCAGTTACGGTGTCCAATCCTACGAGCAGTACTTC	CASSYGVQSYEQYF
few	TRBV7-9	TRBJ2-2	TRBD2	TGTGCCAGCAGCGTAGCGGGGGGGCCGAAGAACACCGGGGAGCTGTTTTTT	CASSVAGGPKNTGELFF
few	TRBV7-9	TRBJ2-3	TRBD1	TGTGCCAGCAGCTCCGACAGGGGCACAGATACGCAGTATTTT	CASSSDRGTDTQYF
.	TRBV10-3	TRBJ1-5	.	TGTGCCATCAATGACCGGGGCCTCAATCAGCCCCAGCATTTT	CAINDRGLNQPQHF
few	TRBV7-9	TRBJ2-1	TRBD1	TGTGCCAGCAGCTTAGCGCCCCCGGGACAGGGGCACTACAATGAGCAGTTCTTC	CASSLAPPGQGHYNEQFF
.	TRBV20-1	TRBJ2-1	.	TGCAGTGCTAGAGTCGGGGGAGGACTGAATGAGCAGTTCTTC	CSARVGGGLNEQFF
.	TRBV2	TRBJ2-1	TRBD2	TGTGTCAGCAGTCCCCCAGCTGGGACTAGCGGGGGGCATGAGCAGTTCTTC	CVSSPPAGTSGGHEQFF
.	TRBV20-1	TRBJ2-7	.	TGCAGTGCTAGAAGGGACAAGGTCTACGAGCAGTACTTC	CSARRDKVYEQYF
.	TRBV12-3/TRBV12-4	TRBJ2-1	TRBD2	TGTGCCAGCAGCCTCAATAGCGGGTACAATGAGCAGTTCTTC	CASSLNSGYNEQFF
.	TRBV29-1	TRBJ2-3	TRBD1	TGCGGCGTTGGGGGATACAGGGGGCGCAGCACAGATACGCAGTATTTT	CGVGGYRGRSTDTQYF
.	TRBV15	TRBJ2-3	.	TGTGCCACCAGCCGGACCCCCCGCTCAGATACGCAGTATTTT	CATSRTPRSDTQYF
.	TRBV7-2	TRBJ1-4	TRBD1	TGTGCCAGCAGCTTACGCAGGGGGGAAAAACTGTTTTTT	CASSLRRGEKLFF
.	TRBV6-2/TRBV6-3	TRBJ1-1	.	TGTGCCAGCACAACGGGGGTAAACACTGAAGCTTTCTTT	CASTTGVNTEAFF
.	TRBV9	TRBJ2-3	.	TGTGCCAGCAGCGTGACAGCAAGCACAGATACGCAGTATTTT	CASSVTASTDTQYF
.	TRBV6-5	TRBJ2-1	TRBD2	TGTGCCAGCAGTTGGAGCGGGAGCACAGATACGCAGTTCTTC	CASSWSGSTDTQFF
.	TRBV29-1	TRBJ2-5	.	TGCAGCGTTGAAGAGGAACTAATGGAGACCCAGTACTTC	CSVEEELMETQYF
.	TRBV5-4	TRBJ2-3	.	TGTGCCACCCTTCTGAGCGGTTCAGGGGATACGCAGTATTTT	CATLLSGSGDTQYF
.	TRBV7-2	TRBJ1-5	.	TGTGCCAGCAGCTTATGGTATGGGCGCGATCAGCCCCAGCATTTT	CASSLWYGRDQPQHF
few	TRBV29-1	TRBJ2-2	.	TGCAGCGTTCGGGGGTACGACACCGGGGAGCTGTTTTTT	CSVRGYDTGELFF
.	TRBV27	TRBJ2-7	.	TGTGCCAGCAGTTTAGGGTTGGGGGCGACGGTCGAGCAGTACTTC	CASSLGLGATVEQYF
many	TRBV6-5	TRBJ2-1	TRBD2	TGTGCCAGCAGTAACCTACTAGCGGGAGGGTACAATGAGCAGTTCTTC	CASSNLLAGGYNEQFF
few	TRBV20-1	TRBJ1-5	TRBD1	TGCAGTGCTAGAGAACAGGGGGGAAATCAGCCCCAGCATTTT	CSAREQGGNQPQHF
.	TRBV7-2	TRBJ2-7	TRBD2	TGTGCCAGCAGCTTAGTTAGTCTAGCGGCAACCTACGAGCAGTACTTC	CASSLVSLAATYEQYF
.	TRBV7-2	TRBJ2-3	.	TGTGCCAGCAGCTTAGAAGAGGGAGATACGCAGTATTTT	CASSLEEGDTQYF
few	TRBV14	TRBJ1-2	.	TGTGCCAGCAGCCCCAGCCGTGGTCTGGGCTACACCTTC	CASSPSRGLGYTF
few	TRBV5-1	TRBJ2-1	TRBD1	TGCGCCAGCAGCTTGAACCGGGACAGGGGCCCCAACCCGATAAACAATGAGCAGTTCTTC	CASSLNRDRGPNPINNEQFF
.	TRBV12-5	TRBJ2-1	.	TGTGCTAGTGGTTTGGGCAGGGTAAGGGGTGAGCAGTTCTTC	CASGLGRVRGEQFF
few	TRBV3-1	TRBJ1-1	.	TGTGCCAGCTCGTATGTACAGGGTGAAGCTTTCTTT	CASSYVQGEAFF
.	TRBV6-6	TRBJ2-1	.	TGTGCCAGCACACCGCCGGGACTCTCATACAATGAGCAGTTCTTC	CASTPPGLSYNEQFF
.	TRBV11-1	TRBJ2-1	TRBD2	TGTGCCAGCAGCCTAGGGACTAGCAATGAGCAGTTCTTC	CASSLGTSNEQFF
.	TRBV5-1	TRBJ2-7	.	TGCGCCAGCAGCTTCCAACCCGGGACATCGACCTACGAGCAGTACTTC	CASSFQPGTSTYEQYF
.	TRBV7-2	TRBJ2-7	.	TGTGCCAGCAGCTTAGGGGTAGGACGTATCTACGAGCAGTACTTC	CASSLGVGRIYEQYF
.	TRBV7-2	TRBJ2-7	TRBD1	TGTGCCAGCAGCTCCCGGGACAGGCACGAGCAGTACTTC	CASSSRDRHEQYF
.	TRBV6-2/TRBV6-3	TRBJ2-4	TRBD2	TGTGCCAGCACCCCGGGGGGGGCGCTTAACATTCAGTACTTC	CASTPGGALNIQYF
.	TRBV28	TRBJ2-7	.	TGTGCCAGCAGCAGGGTCGGGGGTCCCTACGAGCAGTACTTC	CASSRVGGPYEQYF
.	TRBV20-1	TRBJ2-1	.	TGCAGTGCTAGGTCACAGGAGTTTCTTTACAATGAGCAGTTCTTC	CSARSQEFLYNEQFF
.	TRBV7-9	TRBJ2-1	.	TGTGCCAGCAGCTTACAGGGGCAGACGTACAATGAGCAGTTCTTC	CASSLQGQTYNEQFF
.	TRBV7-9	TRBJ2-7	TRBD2	TGTGCCAGCAGCTTAGTAGCGGGAGGGAACGAGCAGTACTTC	CASSLVAGGNEQYF
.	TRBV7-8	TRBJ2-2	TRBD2	TGTGCCAGCAGTCCTCCCTCGGGGGGGGTCCCCGGGGAGCTGTTTTTT	CASSPPSGGVPGELFF
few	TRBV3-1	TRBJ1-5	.	TGTGCCAGCAGCCAGGGCTCCTATCAGCCCCAGCATTTT	CASSQGSYQPQHF
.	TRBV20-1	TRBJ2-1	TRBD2	TGCAGTGCTAGAGGTGTAGCGGGAGGGGGCAATGAGCAGTTCTTC	CSARGVAGGGNEQFF
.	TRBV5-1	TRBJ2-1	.	TGCGCCAGCAGCTTGGTTCCGGGACTGCCCTACAATGAGCAGTTCTTC	CASSLVPGLPYNEQFF
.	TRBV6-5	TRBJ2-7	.	TGTGTCAGCTGGGGGGCTAACGACGAGCAGTACTTC	CVSWGANDEQYF
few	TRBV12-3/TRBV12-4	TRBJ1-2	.	TGTGCCAGCAGTGGCGGGGCCCGAACTTTTGACTACACCTTC	CASSGGARTFDYTF
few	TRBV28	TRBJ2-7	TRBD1	TGTGCCAGCTCTCAAGGGGGCCCCTACGAGCAGTACTTC	CASSQGGPYEQYF
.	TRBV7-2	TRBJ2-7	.	TGTGCCAGCAGCTTAGTGGGCGGGTGGTCCTACGAGCAGTACTTC	CASSLVGGWSYEQYF
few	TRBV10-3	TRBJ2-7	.	TGTGCCATCAGTGTGGACCGGGACTCCTACGAGCAGTACTTC	CAISVDRDSYEQYF
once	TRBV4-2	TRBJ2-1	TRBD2	TGTGCCAGCAGCCAAGATAGGAGCGGGGGATTTAATGAGCAGTTCTTC	CASSQDRSGGFNEQFF
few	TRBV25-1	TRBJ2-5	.	TGTGCCAGCTCACGTTCTGAGGGGCCGGAGACCCAGTACTTC	CASSRSEGPETQYF
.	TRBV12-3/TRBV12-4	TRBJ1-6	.	TGTGCCAGCAGTTTAGGGCGGCAGAATTCACCCCTCCACTTT	CASSLGRQNSPLHF
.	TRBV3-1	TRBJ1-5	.	TGTGCCAGCAGCCAAGATAGAACGGGGGGACAGCCCCAGCATTTT	CASSQDRTGGQPQHF
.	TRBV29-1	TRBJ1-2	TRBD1	TGCAGCGTTGATTACAAACCGGGACAGGGACTCTATGGCTACACCTTC	CSVDYKPGQGLYGYTF
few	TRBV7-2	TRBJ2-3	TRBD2	TGTGCCAGCAGCTTAGATGTCAGGGAGGGGTATACGCAGTATTTT	CASSLDVREGYTQYF
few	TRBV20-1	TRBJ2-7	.	TGCAGTGCTTTGATGGACAGCCGAAGCTCCTACGAGCAGTACTTC	CSALMDSRSSYEQYF
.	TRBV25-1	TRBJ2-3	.	TGTGCCAGCAGTGTCCCGGGCCTAAAGGATACGCAGTATTTT	CASSVPGLKDTQYF
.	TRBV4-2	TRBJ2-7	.	TGTGCCAGCAGCCAAGAGATCTCCTACGAGCAGTACTTC	CASSQEISYEQYF
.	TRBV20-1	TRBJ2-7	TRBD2	TGCAGTGCCCCTGGGACTAGCGGGCACTACGAGCAGTACTTC	CSAPGTSGHYEQYF